The T cell receptor (beta chain) under discussion was sequenced for a study of blood T cell repertoires in COVID-19. The germline V gene has CDR1 SQVTM and CDR2 ANQGSEA. Trimming removed 4 bases from V and 3 bases from J; junction bases left unmatched: 5. This CDR3 is built from 13 residues. Authors' processing steps: Quantification of nucleated cells was approximated via reference gene primer amplification. Method: immunoSEQ multiplex PCR; TCRdb's copy keeps in-frame clones and lacks some. V and J calls and clone size come straight from that table; D and trimming were deduced from the DNA. The data hold 200,000 to 250,000 clones, with about 85% observed a single time.

This sequence joins TRBV29-1 and TRBJ1-2, with TRBD1 matching 7 bases. This clonotype originated in a man between 25 and 39 years old with active or convalescent COVID-19. Sequencing was carried out using peripheral blood. The CDR3 here is CSVGGGGDYGYTF. Written as DNA, the CDR3 is TGCAGCGTTGGCGGAGGGGGCGACTATGGCTACACCTTC.